The T cell receptor beta chain under discussion was sequenced for a study of blood T cell repertoires in COVID-19. Across the whole study: Collection of acute and convalescent COVID-19 samples took place in the United States, Italy and Spain. In each case, the material was cDNA or gDNA derived from T cells, B-cell-depleted T cells, or PBMCs.

Seattle patients were enrolled during active infection and followed longitudinally. Germline V CDR1 and CDR2: MNHEY, SVGAGI. This CDR3 is built from 15 residues. J was trimmed by 3 bases and V by 6 bases; bases with no gene match: 4. In the authors' workflow: Nucleated cell counts were estimated from reference gene primer amplification. Measured with immunoSEQ multiplex PCR; TCRdb has only the in-frame clones, and not every one. V, J and clone size were drawn from that table, and D and trimming were deduced from the DNA. The sample shows 95,000 to 150,000 clones, around 90% of them seen only once. The receptor comes from an older woman with COVID-19, enrolled during active disease. The sample was peripheral blood. V and J are TRBV6-5 and TRBJ2-1; 11 bases are shared with TRBD2. The CDR3 is CASSLGLAGYNEQFF. The CDR3 DNA follows: TGTGCCAGCAGCTTAGGACTAGCGGGCTACAATGAGCAGTTCTTC.